The 21 T cell receptor beta chains below all came from one sample that was sequenced in a study of T cells in Graves' hyperthyroidism and ophthalmopathy. RNA transcripts yielded amplified TCR beta CDR3 regions. The TCR CDR3 was amplified in a first-round RT-PCR using the HTBI primer set. MiXCR, applied by TCRdb to the multiplex PCR reads, yields one record per CDR3 protein. This table holds 650,000 to 850,000 distinct CDR3 sequences, around 20% found once. Source material: blood. These receptor sequences come from a woman between 45 and 65 years old with Graves' hyperthyroidism that later progressed to Graves' ophthalmopathy.

CDR3 region: CSASRDRGGTNEKLFF. The CDR3, as DNA: TGCAGTGCCTCCCGGGACAGGGGCGGAACTAATGAAAAACTGTTTTTT. V is TRBV20-1 and J is TRBJ1-4; 10 positions agree with TRBD1. The CDR3 spans 16 residues. The germline gives CDR1 DFQATT, CDR2 SNEGSKA (reference sequence). J gave up 1 base and V 6 bases, and 8 bases lay outside the gene matches.

The chain links TRBV12-3 or TRBV12-4 to TRBJ2-5; maybe TRBD1 (6 bases). This CDR3 spans 12 amino acids. Trimming left V 5 bases short and J 2 bases short, with 6 bases between. CDR3 sequence: CASSTGQETQYF. CDR3 in DNA: TGTGCCAGCAGTACAGGGCAAGAGACCCAGTACTTC.

The table lists this clonotype with a few counts. The chain links TRBV27 to TRBJ1-4, with 8 nucleotides matching TRBD1. V lost 4 bases to trimming and J lost 3 bases; unmatched junction nucleotides: 4. Germline CDR1 is MNHEY and CDR2 is SMNVEV (reference sequence). CDR3 length equals 15 residues. This CDR3 is CASSSVDRANEKLFF. CDR3 DNA: TGTGCCAGCAGTTCGGTGGACAGGGCTAATGAAAAACTGTTTTTT.

This clonotype was counted at least ten times. The chain carries TRBV12-3 or TRBV12-4 and TRBJ1-2; the D gene is possibly TRBD1 (5 bases). With 7 bases removed from V and 3 bases from J, the gap between germline ends came to 18 bases. CDR3 length equals 15 residues. The DNA for the CDR3 is TGTGCCAGCACCGCAACAGGCCCCGGGGACTATGGCTACACCTTC. This gives the protein CASTATGPGDYGYTF.

The rearrangement joins TRBV6-1 to TRBJ1-1; TRBD1 might be the D (6 bases). CDR1 and CDR2 (germline): MNHNS, SASEGT. V was cut by 10 bases and J by 3 bases, with 12 bases left in between. CDR3 length: 12 residues. CDR3 protein: CANKQGYTEAFF. The CDR3 region has the DNA TGTGCCAACAAACAGGGCTACACTGAAGCTTTCTTT.

This clonotype was observed a handful of times. The chain carries TRBV7-6 and TRBJ2-3, with 7 bases fitting TRBD2. After removal of 7 bases from V and 2 bases from J, the junction contained 18 bases not matched to a gene. This CDR3 has 18 amino acids. Germline CDR1 reads SGHVS; CDR2 reads FNYEAQ. The CDR3 DNA follows: TGTGCCAGCACCTCCCCGGGGGTTCCGGGACTAATCACAGATACGCAGTATTTT. Protein sequence: CASTSPGVPGLITDTQYF.

This clonotype was observed many times. This sequence joins TRBV11-2 and TRBJ1-2; D might be TRBD1 (6 bases). Per the germline V gene, CDR1 is SGHAT and CDR2 is FQNNGV. The CDR3 is 12 amino acids. V shed 5 bases and J shed 8 bases, with 12 bases lying between them. The CDR3 is CASSEGGEGYTF. The CDR3 coding sequence is TGTGCCAGCAGCGAAGGGGGGGAGGGCTACACCTTC. The full variable domain, with the rest looked up from reference TRBV11-2 and TRBJ1-2, is EAGVAQSPRYKIIEKRQSVAFWCNPISGHATLYWYQQILGQGPKLLIQFQNNGVVDDSQLPKDRFSAERLKGVDSTLKIQPAKLEDSAVYLCASSEGGEGYTFGSGTRLTVV.

This clonotype turned up a few times. The rearrangement joins TRBV5-8 to TRBJ2-3; D gene unclear. V shed 2 bases and J shed 3 bases, with 10 bases lying between them. CDR3 size: 14 residues. The V gene's germline CDR1 is SGHTS and CDR2 YDEGEE. The CDR3 nucleotides read TGTGCCAGCAGCTTCGACCAGAATACAGATACGCAGTATTTT. It specifies CASSFDQNTDTQYF.

This chain uses TRBV6-4 with TRBJ1-3; no firm D call. Trimming pared 0 bases from V and 0 bases from J, leaving 9 bases between. In germline, CDR1 is MRHNA, CDR2 SNTAGT. CDR3 length: 16 residues. The chain's CDR3 is CASSDSPVVSGNTIYF. CDR3 in DNA: TGTGCCAGCAGTGACTCCCCAGTCGTCTCTGGAAACACCATATATTTT.

This clonotype was counted many times. CDR3 DNA sequence: TGTGCCTGGAACTATGGGACAGGGCCTGGAAACACCATATATTTT. This codes for CAWNYGTGPGNTIYF. The chain recombines TRBV30 with TRBJ1-3; 9 bases match TRBD1. CDR3 length: 15 residues. V trimming: 4 bases; J trimming: 2 bases; junction bases outside the gene matches: 6. Germline assignment: CDR1 GTSNPN and CDR2 SVGIG (reference sequence).

This clonotype was detected only a few times. The chain couples TRBV7-9 to TRBJ2-1, with TRBD1 matching over 12 bases. Looked up from germline, CDR1 is SEHNR and CDR2 is FQNEAQ (reference sequence). This CDR3 has 16 amino acids. Unmatched junction bases numbered 9, after V lost 5 bases and J lost 7 bases. CDR3 bases: TGTGCCAGCAGCGGGCAGGGGACAGGGGGCCTTAATGAGCAGTTCTTC. It is translated as CASSGQGTGGLNEQFF.

This clonotype was counted ten times or more. The chain combines TRBV12-3 or TRBV12-4 with TRBJ2-6, with D possibly TRBD1 on 5 matching bases. V was clipped by 3 bases and J by 3 bases, with 12 bases between them. The CDR3 is made up of 16 amino acids. In DNA form, the CDR3 reads TGTGCCAGCAGTTTCGTTTCAGGGTATGGGGCCAACGTCCTGACTTTC. Its protein is CASSFVSGYGANVLTF.

This clonotype has a count of ten or more. V and J are TRBV7-9 and TRBJ2-5; D is perhaps TRBD1 (5 bases). The CDR3 extends over 13 amino acids. V was clipped by 7 bases and J by 2 bases, with 11 bases between them. Germline-derived CDR1 and CDR2 are SEHNR and FQNEAQ (reference sequence). The CDR3 nucleotides read TGTGCCAGCATCCCGGACAATCAAGAGACCCAGTACTTC. Translating it yields CASIPDNQETQYF.

Note on this clonotype: A single base separates this from a much larger clone, so it may be a read error. The chain carries TRBV6-1 and TRBJ1-2, with TRBD1 as a possible D gene (6 bases). The CDR3 totals 14 residues. Germline V gene lookup returns CDR1 MNHNS and CDR2 SASEGT. The CDR3 sequence is CASRMTGPFYGYAF. DNA of the CDR3: TGTGCCAGCAGGATGACAGGACCTTTCTATGGCTACGCCTTC.

This clonotype was counted between two and nine times. V is TRBV14 and J is TRBJ1-3; tentatively, D is TRBD1 (6 bases). Germline CDR1 is SGHDN and CDR2 is FVKESK. The CDR3 totals 15 residues. V was cut by 4 bases and J by 1 base, with 11 bases left in between. CDR3 loop: CASSPTGHSGNTIYF. CDR3 sequence (DNA): TGTGCCAGCAGCCCTACGGGACATTCTGGAAACACCATATATTTT.

The rearrangement links TRBV10-3 to TRBJ1-3; 7 bases line up with TRBD1. The CDR3 runs 16 residues. Germline V CDR1 and CDR2: ENHRY, SYGVKD. Trimming at V came to 3 bases and at J to 2 bases, leaving 7 bases not matched to a gene. CDR3 DNA sequence: TGTGCCATCAGTGACCTTCGAACAGGGGCTGGAAACACCATATATTTT. It is translated as CAISDLRTGAGNTIYF.

The J gene is TRBJ1-2, the V gene TRBV6-7, with TRBD1 identical over 8 bases. TRBV6-7 is annotated as an ORF whose role is uncertain. After removal of 10 bases from V and 5 bases from J, the junction contained 18 bases not matched to a gene. The CDR3 contains 16 residues. For the CDR3, the DNA is TGTGCCATACGCCCAAGACTAGACAGGGGTGAATATGGCTACACCTTC. Amino acids: CAIRPRLDRGEYGYTF.

A remark on this clonotype: A single base separates this from a much larger clone, so it may be a read error. The chain combines TRBV25-1 with TRBJ1-2; D is unresolved. The CDR3 runs to 13 residues. Per the germline V gene, CDR1 is MGHDK and CDR2 is SYGVNS. Trimming cost V 2 bases and J 1 base, with 5 bases left between them. Here the CDR3 reads CASSERVNYGYTF. CDR3 DNA sequence: TGTGCCAGCAGTGAAAGGGTTAACTATGGCTACACCTTC.

This clonotype was recorded many times. The chain carries TRBV5-1 and TRBJ1-1; TRBD1 agrees at 7 bases. CDR1 and CDR2 from the germline V gene are SGHRS and YFSETQ. The CDR3 has 14 residues. V shed 5 bases and J 3 bases; nucleotides not matched to a gene: 7. CDR3 in amino acids: CASRIQGLDTEAFF. DNA for the CDR3: TGCGCCAGCAGAATACAGGGGTTAGACACTGAAGCTTTCTTT.

The chain combines TRBV19 with TRBJ2-3; D is tentatively TRBD1 or TRBD2 (5 bases each). The CDR3 covers 15 residues. Germline loops: CDR1 LNHDA, CDR2 SQIVND (reference sequence). V dropped 1 base and J dropped 0 bases, with 8 bases sitting between them. For the CDR3, the DNA is TGTGCCAGTAGTATAGTGGGGGATAGCACAGATACGCAGTATTTT. This codes for CASSIVGDSTDTQYF.

This clonotype was detected ten times or more. This chain connects TRBV7-9 to TRBJ2-3; 8 nucleotides line up with TRBD2. This CDR3 is 17 amino acids long. CDR1 SEHNR and CDR2 FQNEAQ come from the germline V gene (reference sequence). The V gene end was trimmed by 4 bases and the J gene end by 0 bases; junction bases not matched to a gene: 9. In DNA form, the CDR3 reads TGTGCCAGCAGCTCCCGTGGCGGGGGGACTAGCACAGATACGCAGTATTTT. It yields the protein CASSSRGGGTSTDTQYF.